This T cell receptor (beta chain) comes out of a study of cytomegalovirus exposure and HLA in healthy donors (dated by TCRdb to about 2017). For context, the study as a whole: An earlier analysis of under 600 of the donors reported 250 to 350 Gb of sequence data and 120 million or so unique TCR beta sequences from approximately 180 million T cells. Donor age, sex, ethnicity and CMV serostatus were collected together with the repertoire data. High-throughput TCR immunosequencing, statistical association of individual TCRs with disease status, and machine learning were combined to predict cytomegalovirus infection status. Along with the approximately 700-subject first cohort, a separate validation cohort of over a hundred different subjects was used. In the later analysis, no new phenotypic data were used to find candidate immune exposures; instead, reliance was placed on TCR beta sequences and their occurrence across donors. Among the approximately 400 genotyped donors, 81% belonged to the genetic ancestry cluster associated with self-reported Caucasian donors. In a later genetic analysis, genome-wide SNP genotypes for about three fifths of the roughly 670 donors were used, and that subset was treated as a discovery cohort. Roughly 320 gigabases of sequencing data and about 92 million unique TCR sequences made up an early release that covered 640 HLA-typed donors. To study patterns of TCR occurrence, a later analysis re-analyzed previously published TCR beta repertoires from several hundred donors and added high-resolution HLA genotyping. An earlier analysis of around 540 of the donors applied high-throughput TCR beta sequencing to assess whether each TCR beta V gene segment acted as functional or pseudogenic. On average, roughly 240,000 unique TCR beta nucleotide sequences were sequenced per donor among some 430 genotyped donors of the cohort, with 15% to 20% of those sequences being non-productive. Every repertoire in the discovery cohort had been generated on one and the same sequencing platform. The study used immunosequencing to profile the T cell repertoires of several hundred subjects and linked those repertoires to cytomegalovirus serostatus. Typing coverage varied by locus: 629-630 donors for A, B, C, DRB1 and DQB1; approximately 500 for DQA1; some 610 for DPA1; fewer than 480 for DPB1. Class I and class II HLA loci were covered by the typing at four-digit resolution. About five DR-DQ haplotypes were treated as single units for association and clustering because of strong linkage in the cohort. The study aimed to test whether cataloging public T cell receptors could reveal signatures of past pathogen exposure. Overall study results and their limits: Because counts were too low, fewer than 20 rarely observed V segments, including chromosome 9 orphons, were excluded from the earlier analysis of 587 of the donors. Immune exposure information for the cohort was limited to CMV serostatus. In both the original and validation cohorts, the classifier was reported to diagnose cytomegalovirus status with high specificity and sensitivity. The study gave a list of some 150 TCR beta chains associated with cytomegalovirus. The 87-base-pair reads could not distinguish some IMGT-functional V segments, including TRBV6-2 and TRBV6-3, so those segments were excluded. When HLA alleles, especially DR and DQ, strongly co-occurred, attributing TCR associations to individual alleles was difficult. A further reported finding was that TCR beta sequences accurately predicted the HLA-A and HLA-B alleles for most subjects in the first cohort. Most TCR sequences were seen in very few donors, while some public TCRs were found in many individuals. In a later analysis, the rate of TCR association differed among HLA loci, with DRB1 alleles having the most associated TCRs and HLA-C alleles having the fewest. The authors suggested that the approach could potentially be generalized to other disease states and immunological phenotypes. Broadly in line with IMGT annotations, most TCR beta V segments showed up in productive rearrangements about 90% or about 30% of the time in an earlier analysis of 450 to 750 of the donors. Because HLA typing was unavailable for some donors at each locus, only the typed subset was used in association tests. The sequencing pipeline was judged likely to have produced a cluster of highly shared sequence variants as a technical artifact. A few of the identified cytomegalovirus-associated TCR beta chains were confirmed in vitro to be specific for cytomegalovirus antigens. Compared with equally common non-associated chains, HLA-associated TCR beta chains in a later analysis were more clonally expanded and had lower generation probabilities. Correlated functional status among segregating V segments might be attributable to linkage disequilibrium, but an unknown experimental factor could not be ruled out. In a later analysis, about 16,000 TCR beta sequences were associated with specific HLA alleles at a false discovery rate of 0.05. According to a later genetic analysis, donors in an Asian-associated ancestry cluster had fewer N-insertions in productive TCRs than the roughly 670-donor mean. The cohort was sequenced for TCR beta chains only, and without alpha or paired-chain data the features that could be detected were limited. According to a later analysis, parvovirus B19, influenza, CMV and Epstein-Barr virus appeared linked to several top co-occurrence clusters. A later genetic analysis associated a missense DCLRE1C variant with V-gene and J-gene trimming of TCR beta chains, and an independent cohort replicated the association. In a later analysis, most CMV-associated TCR beta chains were found to appear HLA-restricted, with HLA associations seemingly driven largely by CMV exposure. The presence/absence analyses assumed that sequencing depth was roughly uniform across donors, and that assumption may not be true.

The library was generated by the immunoSEQ multiplex PCR assay. The multiplex PCR relied on a mix of 60 forward primers for TCR Vbeta segments and 13 reverse primers for TCR Jbeta segments. A multiplex PCR assay on genomic DNA amplified the CDR3 region of rearranged TCR beta genes. On the Illumina HiSeq System, the amplified TCR beta libraries were sequenced as 87-base-pair reads. In the paper's pipeline: A later analysis counted about 76 million unique TCR beta chains across the roughly 700 repertoires, and about 10 million of these chains were shared by at least two donors. Raw reads were error-corrected and collapsed into unique sequences by a nearest-neighbor algorithm in which closely related sequences were merged to remove PCR and sequencing errors. CDR3 sequences were aligned to IMGT reference sequences to assign V, D and J gene segments. Each retained sequence needed at least a six-nucleotide match to both a V gene segment and a J gene segment. Rearrangements were called productive when the CDR3 lacked stop codons and stayed in frame with V and J; all others were non-productive. Following IMGT convention, CDR3 was defined as the stretch from the second conserved V-encoded cysteine up to the conserved J-encoded phenylalanine. The earlier analysis of approximately 590 of the donors excluded any sequence lacking an unambiguous match to a single V gene segment. In an earlier analysis of roughly 500 of the donors, V segments were called functional above 56.7% productive rearrangements and were called segregating when the between-donor standard deviation exceeded 5%. A statistical classification framework was built for diagnosing cytomegalovirus status from the catalog of TCR beta chain sequences. A later analysis assigned V and J genes by comparing TCR nucleotide sequences with IMGT/GENE-DB human TR gene sequences. In a later analysis, CDR3 sequences and most-parsimonious VDJ recombination scenarios were assigned using the TCRdist pipeline. A later analysis defined each TCR beta chain by its CDR3 amino acid sequence plus V-gene family, and excluded reads lacking a unique V-gene family. As a way to deal with suspected cross-contamination and a sequencing artifact, a later analysis dropped more than 500 nucleotide sequences that were highly shared and had low generation probability. A later analysis calculated a clonal expansion index for each public chain from normalized within-repertoire ranks of inferred template counts. Generation probabilities in a later analysis came from a VDJ recombination model fitted to out-of-frame rearrangements, and those results were checked against IGoR. In a later analysis, TCR-TCR, TCR-HLA and TCR-CMV co-occurrence was scored with hypergeometric tests, and a repertoire-size bias correction was applied to TCR pairs. To estimate false discovery rates, a later analysis permuted the HLA or CMV assignments 20 times. In a later analysis, co-occurring TCRs were grouped with DBSCAN, and TCRdist sequence similarity was added when clustering was performed within HLA-allele-positive subsets. Repertoires with fewer than 30,000 or more than 120,000 public chains were left out of co-occurrence clustering, as were about five repertoires with anomalous nucleotide sharing. TCRdb took over this immuneACCESS table, retaining in-frame rearrangements with V and J assigned. Such tables are incomplete; in checked studies, under half of the missing clones stem from an unresolved V gene, and the remainder is unexplained. Clone size and the V and J calls come from that table; the DNA yielded D and trimming. The sample has some 170,000 clones on record, 65% to 90% of them singletons. The top ten hold around 10% of the sample.

The cohort comprised 550 to 700 healthy bone marrow donors. All cohort members were sampled while nominally healthy, although unrecorded immune exposures were likely present. The donor was CMV seropositive and belonged to the group of more than 250 seropositive cohort members. A peripheral blood sample was collected from each donor, and TCR beta sequencing was performed on peripheral blood mononuclear cells. The Qiagen DNeasy Blood Extraction Kit was used to extract genomic DNA from the blood cell samples. Looking up the germline V gene (reference sequence) yields CDR1 LNHDA and CDR2 SQIVND. V is shortened by 5 bases, J by 12 bases, and the region joining them spans 19 bases. Measured from the cysteine to the phenylalanine, the CDR3 is 13 residues long. The retained sequence is limited to the CDR3, 39 bases, with the frame set at the first base. A note on this clone: This clone's antigen is unknown. No base qualities exist here, and no much larger clone lies one base off it.

The source material was PBMCs. The sequence is built from TRBV19 and TRBJ1-1; the best D guess is TRBD1, with 5 bases matching. The TCR originated in a man aged 45-65 years in good health and CMV-seropositive. The DNA sequence is TGTGCCAGTAGTTTTGGCAGGGCCCAGGAATCTTTCTTT. Its protein is CASSFGRAQESFF.